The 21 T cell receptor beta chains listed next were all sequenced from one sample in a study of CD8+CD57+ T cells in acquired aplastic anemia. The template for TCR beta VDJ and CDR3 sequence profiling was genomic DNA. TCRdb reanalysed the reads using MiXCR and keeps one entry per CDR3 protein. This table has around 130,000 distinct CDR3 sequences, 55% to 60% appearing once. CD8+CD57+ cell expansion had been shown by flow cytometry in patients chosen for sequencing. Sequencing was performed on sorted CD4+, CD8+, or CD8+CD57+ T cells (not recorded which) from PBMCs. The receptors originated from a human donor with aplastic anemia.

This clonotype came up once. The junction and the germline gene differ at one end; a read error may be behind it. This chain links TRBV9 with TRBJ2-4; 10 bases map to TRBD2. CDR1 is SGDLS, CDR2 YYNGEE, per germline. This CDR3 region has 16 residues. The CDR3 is CASSGLSSGRGNIQYF. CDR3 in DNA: TGCGCCAGCAGCGGCCTGTCAAGCGGGAGGGGAAACATTCAGTACTTC.

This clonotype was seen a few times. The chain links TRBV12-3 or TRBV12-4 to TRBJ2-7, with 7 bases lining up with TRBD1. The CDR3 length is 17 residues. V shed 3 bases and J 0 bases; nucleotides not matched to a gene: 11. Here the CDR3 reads CASSLSIGDRSSYEQYF. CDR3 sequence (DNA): TGTGCCAGCAGTTTGTCTATCGGGGACAGATCCTCCTACGAGCAGTACTTC.

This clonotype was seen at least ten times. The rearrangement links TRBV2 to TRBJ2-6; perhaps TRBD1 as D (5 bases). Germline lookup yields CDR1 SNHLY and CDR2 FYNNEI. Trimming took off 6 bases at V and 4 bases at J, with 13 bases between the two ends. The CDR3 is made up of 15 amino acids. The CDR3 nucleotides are TGTGCCAGCAGGGGGCACAGCTCCGGGGCCAACGTCCTGACTTTC. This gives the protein CASRGHSSGANVLTF.

The CDR3: CASSVRGTDTQYF. Here the CDR3 DNA reads TGTGCCAGCAGTGTCAGGGGGACAGATACGCAGTATTTT. V gene TRBV2 combines with J gene TRBJ2-3, with 7 positions matching TRBD1. The CDR3 has 13 amino acids. V shed 4 bases and J 3 bases; nucleotides not matched to a gene: 1. Germline values: CDR1 SNHLY, CDR2 FYNNEI.

CDR3 region: CAISEFTRQVDYGYTF. DNA of the CDR3: TGTGCCATCAGTGAGTTTACACGACAGGTCGATTATGGCTACACCTTC. This sequence joins TRBV10-3 and TRBJ1-2; a weak D match, TRBD1 (6 bases). Trimming shortened V by 1 base and J by 5 bases, and 17 bases separated the two germline ends. CDR1 is ENHRY and CDR2 is SYGVKD in the germline V gene. The CDR3 is 16 amino acids.

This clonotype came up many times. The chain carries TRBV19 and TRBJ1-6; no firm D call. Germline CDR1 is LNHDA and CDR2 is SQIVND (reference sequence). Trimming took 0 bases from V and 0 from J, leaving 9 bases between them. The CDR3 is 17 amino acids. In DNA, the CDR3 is TGTGCCAGTAGTATAGACGGCAGGAGCTCCTATAATTCACCCCTCCACTTT. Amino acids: CASSIDGRSSYNSPLHF.

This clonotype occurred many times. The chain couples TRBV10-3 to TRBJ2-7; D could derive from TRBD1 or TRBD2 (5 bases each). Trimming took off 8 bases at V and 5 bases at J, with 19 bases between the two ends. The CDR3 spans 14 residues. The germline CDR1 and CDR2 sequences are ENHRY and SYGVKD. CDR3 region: CAIERGRGADEQYF. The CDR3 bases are TGTGCCATCGAGAGAGGGCGTGGGGCGGACGAGCAGTACTTC.

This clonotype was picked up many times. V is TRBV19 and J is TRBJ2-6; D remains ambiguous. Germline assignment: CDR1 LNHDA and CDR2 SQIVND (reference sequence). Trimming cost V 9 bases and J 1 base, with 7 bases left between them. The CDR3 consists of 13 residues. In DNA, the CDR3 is TGTGCCAGCCAGTGGTCTGGGGCCAACGTCCTGACTTTC. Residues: CASQWSGANVLTF.

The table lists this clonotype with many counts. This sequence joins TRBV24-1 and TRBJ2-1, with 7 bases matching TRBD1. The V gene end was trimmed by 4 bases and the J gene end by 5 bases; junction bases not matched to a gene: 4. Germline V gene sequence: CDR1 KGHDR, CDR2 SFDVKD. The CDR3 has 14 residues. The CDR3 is CATSEPGTDNEQFF. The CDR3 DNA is TGTGCCACCAGTGAACCCGGGACAGACAATGAGCAGTTCTTC.

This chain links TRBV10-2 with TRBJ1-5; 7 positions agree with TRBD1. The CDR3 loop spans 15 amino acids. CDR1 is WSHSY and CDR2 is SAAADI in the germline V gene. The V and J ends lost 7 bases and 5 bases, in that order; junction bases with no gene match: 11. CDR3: CASTRQGPPYQPQHF. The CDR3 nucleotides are TGCGCCAGCACTAGACAGGGTCCACCTTATCAGCCCCAGCATTTT.

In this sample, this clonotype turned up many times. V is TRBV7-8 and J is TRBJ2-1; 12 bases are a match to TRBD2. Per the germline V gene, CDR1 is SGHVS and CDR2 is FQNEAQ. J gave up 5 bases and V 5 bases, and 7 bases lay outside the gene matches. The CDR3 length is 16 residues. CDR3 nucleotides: TGTGCCAGCAGCCAGGGACTAGCGGGCCTTAACAATGAGCAGTTCTTC. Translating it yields CASSQGLAGLNNEQFF.

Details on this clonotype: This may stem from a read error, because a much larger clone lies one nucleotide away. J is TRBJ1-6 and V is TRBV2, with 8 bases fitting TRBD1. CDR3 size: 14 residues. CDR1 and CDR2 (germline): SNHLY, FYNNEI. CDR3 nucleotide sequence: TGTGCCAGCAGTGCCCAGGGGGCGAATTCACCCCTCAACTTT. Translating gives CASSAQGANSPLNF.

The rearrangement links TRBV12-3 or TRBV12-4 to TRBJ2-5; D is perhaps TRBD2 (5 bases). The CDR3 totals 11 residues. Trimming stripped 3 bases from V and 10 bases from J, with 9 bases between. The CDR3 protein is CASSFTGDQYF. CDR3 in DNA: TGTGCCAGCAGTTTTACCGGGGACCAGTACTTC.

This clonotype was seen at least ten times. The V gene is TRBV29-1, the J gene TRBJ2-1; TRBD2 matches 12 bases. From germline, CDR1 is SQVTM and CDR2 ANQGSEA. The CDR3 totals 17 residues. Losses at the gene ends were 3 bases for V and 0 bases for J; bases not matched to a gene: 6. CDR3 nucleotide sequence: TGCAGCGTTGACCCTAGCGGGAGGGTAAGCTCCTACAATGAGCAGTTCTTC. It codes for CSVDPSGRVSSYNEQFF.

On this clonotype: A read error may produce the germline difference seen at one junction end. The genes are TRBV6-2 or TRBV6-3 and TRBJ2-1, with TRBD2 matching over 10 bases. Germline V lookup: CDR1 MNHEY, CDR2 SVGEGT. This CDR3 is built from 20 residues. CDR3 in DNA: TGTGCCAGCAGTTACCCAGGACTAGCGGACATAACCGTCGGGTACAATGAGCAGCTCTTC. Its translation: CASSYPGLADITVGYNEQLF.

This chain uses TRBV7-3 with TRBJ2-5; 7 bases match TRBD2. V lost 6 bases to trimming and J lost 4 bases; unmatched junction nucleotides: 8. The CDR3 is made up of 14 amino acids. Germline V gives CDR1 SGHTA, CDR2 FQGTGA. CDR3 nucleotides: TGTGCCAGCAGAGAAATAGGCGGGGGAGAGACCCAGTACTTC. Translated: CASREIGGGETQYF.

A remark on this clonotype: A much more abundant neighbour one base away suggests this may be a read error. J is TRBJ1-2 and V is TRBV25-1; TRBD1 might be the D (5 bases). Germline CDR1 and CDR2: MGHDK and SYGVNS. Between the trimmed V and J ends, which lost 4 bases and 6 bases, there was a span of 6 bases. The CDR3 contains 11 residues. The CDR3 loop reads CASSAGNGYTF. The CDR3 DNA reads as TGTGCCAGCAGTGCAGGGAATGGCTACACCTTC.

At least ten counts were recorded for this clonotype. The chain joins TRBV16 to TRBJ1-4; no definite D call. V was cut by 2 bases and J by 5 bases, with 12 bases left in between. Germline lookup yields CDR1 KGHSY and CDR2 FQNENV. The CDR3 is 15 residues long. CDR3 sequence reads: CASSQPPGINEKLFF. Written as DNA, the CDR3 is TGTGCCAGCAGCCAACCACCGGGAATAAATGAAAAACTGTTTTTT.

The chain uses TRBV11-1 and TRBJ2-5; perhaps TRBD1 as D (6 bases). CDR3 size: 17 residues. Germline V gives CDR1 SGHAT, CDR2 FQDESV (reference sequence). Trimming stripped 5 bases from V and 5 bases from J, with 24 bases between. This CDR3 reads CASSPTLALGGRETQYF. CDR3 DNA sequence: TGTGCCAGCAGCCCAACTTTGGCGCTAGGGGGTCGGGAGACCCAGTACTTC.

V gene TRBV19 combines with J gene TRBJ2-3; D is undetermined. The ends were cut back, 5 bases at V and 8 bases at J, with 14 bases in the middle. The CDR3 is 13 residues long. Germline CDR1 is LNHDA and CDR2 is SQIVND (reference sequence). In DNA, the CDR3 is TGTGCCAGTAGTGACCGAACACCAGGTACGCAGTATTTT. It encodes CASSDRTPGTQYF. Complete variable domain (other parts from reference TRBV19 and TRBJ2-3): DGGITQSPKYLFRKEGQNVTLSCEQNLNHDAMYWYRQDPGQGLRLIYYSQIVNDFQKGDIAEGYSVSREKKESFPLTVTSAQKNPTAFYLCASSDRTPGTQYFGPGTRLTVL.

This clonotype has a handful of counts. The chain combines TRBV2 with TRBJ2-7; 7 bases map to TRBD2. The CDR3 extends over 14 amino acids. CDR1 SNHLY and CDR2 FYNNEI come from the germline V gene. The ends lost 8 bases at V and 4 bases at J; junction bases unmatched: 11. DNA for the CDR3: TGTGCCAGCGGCAAAGGGTTGGGGGGGTACGAGCAGTACTTC. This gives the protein CASGKGLGGYEQYF.